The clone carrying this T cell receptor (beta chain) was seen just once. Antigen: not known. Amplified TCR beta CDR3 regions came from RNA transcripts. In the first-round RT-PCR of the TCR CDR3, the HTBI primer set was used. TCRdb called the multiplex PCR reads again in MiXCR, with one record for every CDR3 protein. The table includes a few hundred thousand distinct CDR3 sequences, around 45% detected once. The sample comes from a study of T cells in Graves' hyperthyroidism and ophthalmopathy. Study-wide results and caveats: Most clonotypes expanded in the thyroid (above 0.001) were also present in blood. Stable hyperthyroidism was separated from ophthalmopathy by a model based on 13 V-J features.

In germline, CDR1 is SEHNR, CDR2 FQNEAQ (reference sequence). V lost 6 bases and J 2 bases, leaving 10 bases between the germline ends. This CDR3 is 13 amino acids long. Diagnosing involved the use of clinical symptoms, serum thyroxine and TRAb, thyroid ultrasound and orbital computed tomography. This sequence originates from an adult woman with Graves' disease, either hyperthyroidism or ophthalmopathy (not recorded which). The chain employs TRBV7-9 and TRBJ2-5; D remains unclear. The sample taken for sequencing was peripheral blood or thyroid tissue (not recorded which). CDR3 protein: CASSFNIQETQYF. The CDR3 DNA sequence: TGTGCCAGCAGTTTCAATATTCAAGAGACCCAGTACTTC. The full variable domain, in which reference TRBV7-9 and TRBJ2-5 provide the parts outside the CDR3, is DTGVSQNPRHKITKRGQNVTFRCDPISEHNRLYWYRQTLGQGPEFLTYFQNEAQLEKSRLLSDRFSAERPKGSFSTLEIQRTEQGDSAMYLCASSFNIQETQYFGPGTRLLVL.